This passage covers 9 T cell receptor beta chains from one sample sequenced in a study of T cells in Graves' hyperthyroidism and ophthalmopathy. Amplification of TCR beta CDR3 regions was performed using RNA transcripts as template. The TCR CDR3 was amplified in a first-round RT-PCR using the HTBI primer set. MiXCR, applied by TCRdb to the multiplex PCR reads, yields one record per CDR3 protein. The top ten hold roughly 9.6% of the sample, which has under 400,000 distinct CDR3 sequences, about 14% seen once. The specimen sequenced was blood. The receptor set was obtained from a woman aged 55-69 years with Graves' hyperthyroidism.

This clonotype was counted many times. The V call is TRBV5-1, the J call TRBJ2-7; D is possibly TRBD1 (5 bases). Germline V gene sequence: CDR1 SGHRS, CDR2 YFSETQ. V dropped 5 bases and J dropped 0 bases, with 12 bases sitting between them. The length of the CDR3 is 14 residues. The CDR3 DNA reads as TGCGCCAGCAGGACAGACCCCGCCTCCTACGAGCAGTACTTC. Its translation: CASRTDPASYEQYF.

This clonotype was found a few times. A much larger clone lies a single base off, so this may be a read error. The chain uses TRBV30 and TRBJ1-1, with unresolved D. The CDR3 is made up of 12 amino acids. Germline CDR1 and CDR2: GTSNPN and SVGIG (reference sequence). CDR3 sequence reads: CARSVPGTEAFF. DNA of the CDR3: TGTGCCCGGAGTGTCCCAGGCACTGAAGCTTTCTTT.

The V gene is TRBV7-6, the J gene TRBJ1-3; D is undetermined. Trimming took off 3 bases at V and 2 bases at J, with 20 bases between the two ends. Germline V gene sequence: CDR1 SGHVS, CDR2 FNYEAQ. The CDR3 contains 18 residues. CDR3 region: CASSLAGQRSGTGNTIYF. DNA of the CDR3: TGTGCCAGCAGCTTGGCGGGTCAAAGGTCCGGGACTGGAAACACCATATATTTT.

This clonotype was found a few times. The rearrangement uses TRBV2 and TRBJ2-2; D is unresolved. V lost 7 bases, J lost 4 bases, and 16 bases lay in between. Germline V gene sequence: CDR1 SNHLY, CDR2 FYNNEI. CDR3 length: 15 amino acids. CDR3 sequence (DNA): TGTGCCAGCAAGGCCCGGACCCGAACCACCGGGGAGCTGTTTTTT. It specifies CASKARTRTTGELFF.

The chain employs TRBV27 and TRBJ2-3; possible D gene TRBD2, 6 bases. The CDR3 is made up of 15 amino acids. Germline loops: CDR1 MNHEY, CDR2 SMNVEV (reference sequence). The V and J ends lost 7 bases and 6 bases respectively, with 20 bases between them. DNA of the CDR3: TGTGCCAGCACTGCTCCGGGACTTTATCCCGATACGCAGTATTTT. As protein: CASTAPGLYPDTQYF.

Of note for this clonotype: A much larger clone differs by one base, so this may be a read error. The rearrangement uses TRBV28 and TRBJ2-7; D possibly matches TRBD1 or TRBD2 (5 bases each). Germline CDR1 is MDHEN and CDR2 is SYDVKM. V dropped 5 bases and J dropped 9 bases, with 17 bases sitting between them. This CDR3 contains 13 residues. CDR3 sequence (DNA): TGTGCCAGCAGTCTGGACTGGTTTGGGGGGCAGTACTTC. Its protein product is CASSLDWFGGQYF.

This chain's CDR3 is CASSQASSYEQYF. The DNA for the CDR3 is TGCGCCAGCAGCCAGGCCAGCTCCTACGAGCAGTACTTC. The chain employs TRBV4-1 and TRBJ2-7; D is uncertain. V lost 3 bases to trimming and J lost 0 bases, with 6 bases between them. The length of the CDR3 is 13 residues. Germline V gives CDR1 MGHRA, CDR2 YSYEKL.

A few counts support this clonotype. CDR3 coding DNA: TGCGCCAGCACATTAGGGACTAGCGGCACAGATACGCAGTATTTT. Translating it yields CASTLGTSGTDTQYF. V gene TRBV5-1 combines with J gene TRBJ2-3; 10 bases are shared with TRBD2. The junction had 5 bases not matched to a gene; V was cut back by 6 bases and J by 1 base. The CDR3 is made up of 15 amino acids. CDR1 and CDR2 (germline): SGHRS, YFSETQ.

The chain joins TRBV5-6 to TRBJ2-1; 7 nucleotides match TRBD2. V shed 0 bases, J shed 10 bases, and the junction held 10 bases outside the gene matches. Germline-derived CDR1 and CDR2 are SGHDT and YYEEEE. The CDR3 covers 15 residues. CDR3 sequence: CASSLVWEGLGEQFF. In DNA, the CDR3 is TGTGCCAGCAGCTTGGTGTGGGAGGGCCTGGGGGAGCAGTTCTTC.